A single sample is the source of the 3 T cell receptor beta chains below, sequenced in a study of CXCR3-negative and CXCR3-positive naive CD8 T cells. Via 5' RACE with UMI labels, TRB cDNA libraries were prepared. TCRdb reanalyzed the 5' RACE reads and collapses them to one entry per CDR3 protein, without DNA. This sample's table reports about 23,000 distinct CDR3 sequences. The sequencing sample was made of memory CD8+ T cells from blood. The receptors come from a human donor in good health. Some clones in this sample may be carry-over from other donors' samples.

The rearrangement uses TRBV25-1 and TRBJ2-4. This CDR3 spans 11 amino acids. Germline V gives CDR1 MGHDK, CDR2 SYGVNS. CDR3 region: CASKVSNIQYF.

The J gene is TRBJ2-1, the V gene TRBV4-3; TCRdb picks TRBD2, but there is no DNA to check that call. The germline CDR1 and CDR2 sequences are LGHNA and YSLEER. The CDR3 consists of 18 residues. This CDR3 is CASSQGSAIAGGNNEQFF.

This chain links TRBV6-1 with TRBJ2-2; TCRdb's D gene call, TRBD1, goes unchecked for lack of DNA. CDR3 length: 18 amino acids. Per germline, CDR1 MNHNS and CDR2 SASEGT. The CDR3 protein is CASSERPAGQGSTGELFF.